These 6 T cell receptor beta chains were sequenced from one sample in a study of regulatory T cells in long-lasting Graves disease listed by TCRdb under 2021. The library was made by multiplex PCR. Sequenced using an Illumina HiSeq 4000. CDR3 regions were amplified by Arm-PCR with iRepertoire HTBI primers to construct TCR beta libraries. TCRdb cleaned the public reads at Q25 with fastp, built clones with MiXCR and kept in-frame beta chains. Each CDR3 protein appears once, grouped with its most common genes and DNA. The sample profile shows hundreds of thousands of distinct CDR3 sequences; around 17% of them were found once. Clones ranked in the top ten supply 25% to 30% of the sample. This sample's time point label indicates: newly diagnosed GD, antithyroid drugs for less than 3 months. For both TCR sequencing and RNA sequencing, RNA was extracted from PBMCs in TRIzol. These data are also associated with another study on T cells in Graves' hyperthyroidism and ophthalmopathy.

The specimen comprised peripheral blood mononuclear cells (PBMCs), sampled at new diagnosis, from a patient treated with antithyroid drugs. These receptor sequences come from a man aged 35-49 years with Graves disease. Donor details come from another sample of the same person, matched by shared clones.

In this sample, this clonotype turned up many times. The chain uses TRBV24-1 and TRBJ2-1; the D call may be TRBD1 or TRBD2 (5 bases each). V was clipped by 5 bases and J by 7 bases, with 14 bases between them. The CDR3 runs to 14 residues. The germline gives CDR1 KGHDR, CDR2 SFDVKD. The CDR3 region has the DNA TGTGCCACCAGTGGACCGGGACGGATTAATGAGCAGTTCTTC. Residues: CATSGPGRINEQFF.

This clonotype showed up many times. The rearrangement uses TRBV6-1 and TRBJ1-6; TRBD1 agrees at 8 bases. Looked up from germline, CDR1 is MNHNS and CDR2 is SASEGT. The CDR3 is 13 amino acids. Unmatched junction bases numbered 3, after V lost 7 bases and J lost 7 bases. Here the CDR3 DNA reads TGTGCCAGCACGGACAGGGCGAATTCACCCCTCCACTTT. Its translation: CASTDRANSPLHF.

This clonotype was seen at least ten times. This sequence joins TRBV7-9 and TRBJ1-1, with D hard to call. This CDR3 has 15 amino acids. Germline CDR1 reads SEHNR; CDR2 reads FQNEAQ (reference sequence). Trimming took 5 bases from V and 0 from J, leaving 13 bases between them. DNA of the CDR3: TGTGCCAGCAGCGCCAGTTTGAGGGTGAACACTGAAGCTTTCTTT. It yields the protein CASSASLRVNTEAFF.

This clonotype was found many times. The CDR3 DNA reads as TGTGCCAGCAGTTCCGGACAGGGAAGTGAGCAGTTCTTC. It encodes CASSSGQGSEQFF. V usage is TRBV28 and J usage is TRBJ2-1; 8 bases align to TRBD1. The length of the CDR3 is 13 residues. Germline loops: CDR1 MDHEN, CDR2 SYDVKM. The V gene end was trimmed by 4 bases and the J gene end by 9 bases; junction bases not matched to a gene: 5.

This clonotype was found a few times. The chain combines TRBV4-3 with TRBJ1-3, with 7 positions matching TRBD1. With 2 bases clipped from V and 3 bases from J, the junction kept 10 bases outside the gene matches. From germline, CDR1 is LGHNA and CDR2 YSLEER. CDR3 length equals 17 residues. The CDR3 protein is CASSQYWTGRSGNTIYF. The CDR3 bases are TGCGCCAGCAGCCAATACTGGACAGGAAGAAGTGGAAACACCATATATTTT.

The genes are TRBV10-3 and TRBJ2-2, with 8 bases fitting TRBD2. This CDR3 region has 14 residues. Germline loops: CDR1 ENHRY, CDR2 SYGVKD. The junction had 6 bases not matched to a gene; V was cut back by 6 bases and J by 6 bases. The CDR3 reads CAISPGLVPGELFF. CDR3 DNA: TGTGCCATCAGCCCGGGACTAGTCCCCGGGGAGCTGTTTTTT.